Given below is one T cell receptor beta chain in context. Germline V gives CDR1 GTSNPN, CDR2 SVGIG (reference sequence). Trimming pared 3 bases from V and 2 bases from J, leaving 8 bases between. This CDR3 contains 13 residues. Clones were read by immunoSEQ multiplex PCR, and TCRdb kept only the in-frame ones, dropping some. The profile shows 200,000 to 250,000 clones, around 89% of them singletons. The study recruited people aged about 18 to 90 years across about two dozen US areas. Researchers sorted participants into cohorts using their self-reported clinical history. These data belong to a study of blood T cell repertoires in COVID-19.

This TCR derives from a man aged 50-59 years who had been exposed to COVID-19. The sample comprised PBMCs or T cells enriched from blood (not recorded which). V and J are TRBV30 and TRBJ1-5; unclear D gene. The CDR3, as DNA: TGTGCCTGGAGGGAGGGCGGCAATCAGCCCCAGCATTTT. It encodes CAWREGGNQPQHF.